The 29 T cell receptor beta chains below come from one sample, sequenced in a study of cytomegalovirus exposure and HLA in healthy donors. Researchers ran the PCR with 60 Vbeta and 13 Jbeta primers. Data came from immunoSEQ multiplex PCR; TCRdb stores just in-frame clones and leaves some out. The sample lists 180,000 or so clones, roughly 85% occurring once. Sequences were obtained from PBMCs. The receptor source for this set is a man aged 18 to 29 in good health and CMV-seropositive.

V usage is TRBV2 and J usage is TRBJ2-5, with 8 bases matching TRBD2. Germline loops: CDR1 SNHLY, CDR2 FYNNEI. CDR3 size: 13 residues. Losses at the gene ends were 6 bases for V and 3 bases for J; bases not matched to a gene: 3. DNA of the CDR3: TGTGCCAGCAGGAGCGGGGGTGAAGAGACCCAGTACTTC. Its protein is CASRSGGEETQYF.

The gene calls are TRBV12-5 and TRBJ2-1; 13 bases are shared with TRBD2. Germline V gene sequence: CDR1 LGHNT, CDR2 FRNRAP. The CDR3 spans 19 residues. The junction had 12 bases not matched to a gene; V was cut back by 3 bases and J by 4 bases. The CDR3 DNA sequence: TGTGCTAGTGGTTTCCTCCTGACTAGCGGGGGGCCAAGATACAATGAGCAGTTCTTC. Its translation: CASGFLLTSGGPRYNEQFF.

The rearrangement uses TRBV6-5 and TRBJ2-1, with 13 bases matching TRBD2. The ends lost 0 bases at V and 10 bases at J; junction bases unmatched: 6. The CDR3 contains 16 residues. From germline, CDR1 is MNHEY and CDR2 SVGAGI. The CDR3 reads CASSYSTSGGAREQFF. The CDR3 DNA reads TGTGCCAGCAGTTACTCAACTAGCGGGGGGGCCAGGGAGCAGTTCTTC.

The genes are TRBV4-1 and TRBJ2-3; TRBD2 aligns across 10 bases. From germline, CDR1 is MGHRA and CDR2 YSYEKL. The ends lost 2 bases at V and 7 bases at J; junction bases unmatched: 9. The CDR3 length is 16 residues. The CDR3 nucleotides read TGCGCCAGCAGCCAAACCGAAAGCGGGGGGGCCAATACGCAGTATTTT. As protein: CASSQTESGGANTQYF.

This CDR3 is CASSSMTSGATGELFF. In DNA form, the CDR3 reads TGTGCCAGCAGCTCTATGACTAGCGGGGCCACCGGGGAGCTGTTTTTT. J is TRBJ2-2 and V is TRBV7-6, with 11 bases matching TRBD2. Germline CDR1 reads SGHVS; CDR2 reads FNYEAQ. The CDR3 is 16 amino acids. Trimming cost V 4 bases and J 4 bases; bases outside gene matches: 5.

The chain couples TRBV11-2 to TRBJ2-7; 12 bases are a match to TRBD2. The CDR3 extends over 15 amino acids. V lost 1 base to trimming and J lost 3 bases; unmatched junction nucleotides: 1. Per germline, CDR1 SGHAT and CDR2 FQNNGV. The chain's CDR3 is CASSLGTSGVYEQYF. The CDR3 bases are TGTGCCAGCAGCTTAGGGACTAGCGGGGTCTACGAGCAGTACTTC.

Points on this clone: One junction end disagrees with the germline gene, perhaps due to a read error. The chain recombines TRBV27 with TRBJ1-4; the D gene is possibly TRBD1 (5 bases). This CDR3 contains 14 residues. Germline loops: CDR1 MNHEY, CDR2 SMNVEV (reference sequence). The CDR3 DNA follows: TGTGCCAGCAGTCTATCGGCGGGGGTTGAAAAACTGTTTTTT. As protein: CASSLSAGVEKLFF.

The V call is TRBV5-1, the J call TRBJ2-2; tentative D call: TRBD2 (7 bases). The CDR3 spans 17 residues. Trimming removed 6 bases at V and 0 bases at J, with 18 bases between. Germline CDR1 reads SGHRS; CDR2 reads YFSETQ. The CDR3 nucleotides are TGCGCCAGCACTCCAGCGGGCGGGGGCTCGAACACCGGGGAGCTGTTTTTT. This sequence encodes CASTPAGGGSNTGELFF.

The chain links TRBV15 to TRBJ2-7; 8 bases map to TRBD1. CDR1 is LNHNV and CDR2 is YYDKDF in the germline V gene (reference sequence). J gave up 6 bases and V 3 bases, and 10 bases lay outside the gene matches. The CDR3 runs to 15 residues. The CDR3 spells CATSRARQGWVEQYF. DNA of the CDR3: TGTGCCACCAGCAGGGCTAGACAGGGGTGGGTCGAGCAGTACTTC.

The gene calls are TRBV4-3 and TRBJ2-1, with 9 bases identical to TRBD2. The V gene end was trimmed by 2 bases and the J gene end by 7 bases; junction bases not matched to a gene: 9. The CDR3 consists of 16 residues. Germline V gene lookup returns CDR1 LGHNA and CDR2 YSLEER. The CDR3 region is CASSQTFSGGGNEQFF. The CDR3 nucleotides are TGCGCCAGCAGCCAAACCTTTAGCGGGGGCGGAAATGAGCAGTTCTTC.

This rearrangement joins TRBV4-1 to TRBJ2-7, with D possibly matching TRBD1 (6 bases). This CDR3 region has 14 residues. The V gene's germline CDR1 is MGHRA and CDR2 YSYEKL. Trimming shortened V by 3 bases and J by 2 bases, and 11 bases separated the two germline ends. CDR3 sequence reads: CASSQPGATYEQYF. The CDR3 DNA sequence: TGCGCCAGCAGCCAGCCAGGGGCTACCTACGAGCAGTACTTC.

A single count supports this clone. The chain combines TRBV18 with TRBJ1-2; the match to TRBD1 covers 9 bases. J lost 6 bases, V lost 2 bases, and 19 bases had no gene match. This CDR3 is built from 19 residues. The germline V gene encodes CDR1 KGHSH and CDR2 LQKENI. CDR3 sequence reads: CASSPYLWDRVSKFDGYTF. The CDR3 nucleotides read TGTGCCAGCTCACCATACTTATGGGACAGGGTCTCCAAGTTCGATGGCTACACCTTC. Full variable domain (remainder filled in from reference TRBV18 and TRBJ1-2): NAGVMQNPRHLVRRRGQEARLRCSPMKGHSHVYWYRQLPEEGLKFMVYLQKENIIDESGMPKERFSAEFPKEGPSILRIQQVVRGDSAAYFCASSPYLWDRVSKFDGYTFGSGTRLTVV.

This clone is a singleton in its sample. The chain combines TRBV5-5 with TRBJ2-7; no clear D. The CDR3 runs 13 residues. The V gene lost 1 base and the J gene lost 3 bases, with 8 bases spanning the gap. Germline CDR1 SGHKS, CDR2 YYEKEE (reference sequence). The CDR3 bases are TGTGCCAGCAGCTTGATCCCTCTCTACGAGCAGTACTTC. Amino acids: CASSLIPLYEQYF. The whole variable domain, filled in from reference TRBV5-5 and TRBJ2-7, reads DAGVTQSPTHLIKTRGQQVTLRCSPISGHKSVSWYQQVLGQGPQFIFQYYEKEERGRGNFPDRFSARQFPNYSSELNVNALLLGDSALYLCASSLIPLYEQYFGPGTRLTVT.

The chain couples TRBV7-8 to TRBJ2-7; D remains ambiguous. Germline V lookup: CDR1 SGHVS, CDR2 FQNEAQ. The CDR3 contains 12 residues. V was clipped by 3 bases and J by 3 bases, with 6 bases between them. CDR3 region: CASSLQYYEQYF. CDR3 DNA: TGTGCCAGCAGCTTGCAGTACTACGAGCAGTACTTC.

The genes are TRBV30 and TRBJ2-7; tentative D call: TRBD2 (6 bases). The germline V and J ends were trimmed by 0 bases and 6 bases, with 15 bases remaining between them. Germline values: CDR1 GTSNPN, CDR2 SVGIG (reference sequence). The CDR3 has 14 residues. CDR3 bases: TGTGCCTGGAGTGTTTCCGGGGGTTTCTCCGAGCAGTACTTC. Translation gives CAWSVSGGFSEQYF. Using reference TRBV30 and TRBJ2-7 for the parts outside the CDR3, the full variable domain is SQTIHQWPATLVQPVGSPLSLECTVEGTSNPNLYWYRQAAGRGLQLLFYSVGIGQISSEVPQNLSASRPQDRQFILSSKKLLLSDSGFYLCAWSVSGGFSEQYFGPGTRLTVT.

The chain joins TRBV7-8 to TRBJ2-2; D possibly corresponds to TRBD1 (6 bases). This CDR3 contains 16 residues. Trimming stripped 7 bases from V and 1 base from J, with 16 bases between. The germline V gene has CDR1 SGHVS and CDR2 FQNEAQ. The CDR3 sequence: CASTARDTQNTGELFF. The CDR3 DNA is TGTGCCAGCACCGCCAGGGACACCCAGAACACCGGGGAGCTGTTTTTT.

CDR3 sequence: CASSHQETQYF. In DNA, the CDR3 is TGTGCCAGCAGCCATCAAGAGACCCAGTACTTC. This chain connects TRBV11-2 to TRBJ2-5; D call uncertain. The germline CDR1 and CDR2 sequences are SGHAT and FQNNGV. There are 11 residues in the CDR3. V was cut by 5 bases and J by 2 bases, with 3 bases left in between.

This clone was seen a handful of times. The chain recombines TRBV7-9 with TRBJ1-1, with 7 bases aligning to TRBD1. V shed 5 bases and J 1 base; nucleotides not matched to a gene: 16. CDR3 size: 18 residues. Germline V gene sequence: CDR1 SEHNR, CDR2 FQNEAQ (reference sequence). The CDR3 spells CASSEGLLTGFTNTEAFF. The CDR3 coding sequence is TGTGCCAGCAGCGAGGGGTTATTGACAGGGTTTACGAACACTGAAGCTTTCTTT.

The gene calls are TRBV19 and TRBJ2-7; 8 bases line up with TRBD1. The CDR3 covers 14 residues. Germline assignment: CDR1 LNHDA and CDR2 SQIVND (reference sequence). V shed 6 bases, J shed 6 bases, and the junction held 10 bases outside the gene matches. CDR3 nucleotides: TGTGCCAGTAGAGACAGGGGTCGCCAGGGCGAGCAGTACTTC. As protein: CASRDRGRQGEQYF.

The chain links TRBV6-1 to TRBJ1-1; D perhaps matches TRBD1 (5 bases). CDR3 length equals 13 residues. The germline V gene has CDR1 MNHNS and CDR2 SASEGT. V lost 4 bases and J lost 12, with 18 bases in between. The CDR3 region is CASSATQDRESFF. Written as DNA, the CDR3 is TGTGCCAGCAGTGCTACCCAAGACAGAGAATCTTTCTTT.

This clone was counted only a few times. The chain employs TRBV6-1 and TRBJ1-5; D perhaps matches TRBD1 (6 bases). V gave up 2 bases and J gave up 6 bases, with 17 bases separating them. The CDR3 has 16 residues. Germline values: CDR1 MNHNS, CDR2 SASEGT. This chain's CDR3 is CASSENRVKRGQPQHF. The CDR3 DNA follows: TGTGCCAGCAGTGAAAACAGGGTAAAACGGGGTCAGCCCCAGCATTTT.

The CDR3 nucleotides read TGTGCCAGCCGGACACCGGGACTAAGCACAGATACGCAGTATTTT. This sequence encodes CASRTPGLSTDTQYF. The genes are TRBV19 and TRBJ2-3; 7 nucleotides agree with TRBD2. This CDR3 region has 15 residues. Germline V gene sequence: CDR1 LNHDA, CDR2 SQIVND (reference sequence). Germline trimming cut 9 bases from V and 0 bases from J; bases unmatched to any gene: 9.

The chain employs TRBV27 and TRBJ1-1; D remains unclear. The CDR3 loop spans 11 amino acids. With 8 bases removed from V and 5 bases from J, the gap between germline ends came to 9 bases. Germline V gene data show CDR1 as MNHEY and CDR2 as SMNVEV (reference sequence). DNA of the CDR3: TGTGCCAGCGGCCCGGGGACTGAAGCTTTCTTT. Translated: CASGPGTEAFF.

The J gene is TRBJ1-2, the V gene TRBV5-1; 10 bases agree with TRBD1. The J segment lost 0 bases and the V segment lost 0 bases, leaving 14 bases of the junction unmatched. This CDR3 comprises 20 residues. CDR1 and CDR2 (germline): SGHRS, YFSETQ. CDR3 nucleotide sequence: TGCGCCAGCAGCTTGGCATCCTGGGACAGGGGCGACCCAGCTAACTATGGCTACACCTTC. Translating gives CASSLASWDRGDPANYGYTF.

The rearrangement uses TRBV27 and TRBJ1-1, with D unresolved. Germline V gives CDR1 MNHEY, CDR2 SMNVEV (reference sequence). The CDR3 has 15 amino acids. Trimming left V 5 bases short and J 0 bases short, with 13 bases between. Written as DNA, the CDR3 is TGTGCCAGCAGTACCACAGTTTTCATGAACACTGAAGCTTTCTTT. Its translation: CASSTTVFMNTEAFF.

CDR3 sequence: CASSLQPTGLNTGELFF. Here the CDR3 DNA reads TGTGCCAGCAGCTTACAACCGACAGGACTGAACACCGGGGAGCTGTTTTTT. The rearrangement joins TRBV7-8 to TRBJ2-2, with TRBD1 as a possible D gene (6 bases). This CDR3 region has 17 residues. Trimming left V 2 bases short and J 1 base short, with 14 bases between. CDR1 SGHVS and CDR2 FQNEAQ come from the germline V gene.

The chain has TRBV7-2 and TRBJ2-1; TRBD2 agrees at 7 bases. This CDR3 has 14 residues. Germline trimming cut 5 bases from V and 6 bases from J; bases unmatched to any gene: 7. Germline V gives CDR1 SGHTA, CDR2 FQGNSA. CDR3 DNA: TGTGCCAGCAGCCGAACCCGACTAGCCAATGAGCAGTTCTTC. As protein: CASSRTRLANEQFF.

The gene calls are TRBV6-5 and TRBJ2-7, with 7 bases fitting TRBD1. The CDR3 has 14 residues. Germline CDR1 is MNHEY and CDR2 is SVGAGI. V was clipped by 6 bases and J by 5 bases; unmatched bases: 10. In DNA form, the CDR3 reads TGTGCCAGCAGAGCGTACAGGGGAAGGGACGAGCAGTACTTC. The encoded protein is CASRAYRGRDEQYF.

The genes are TRBV19 and TRBJ1-2; TRBD1 matches 8 bases. V lost 1 base and J lost 8; bases outside the gene matches: 3. This CDR3 is built from 13 residues. In germline, CDR1 is LNHDA, CDR2 SQIVND (reference sequence). The CDR3 DNA follows: TGTGCCAGTAGTATAGTGGACAGGGAAGGCTACACCTTC. This encodes CASSIVDREGYTF.